The 23 T cell receptor beta chains in this list originate from one sample, sequenced in a study of T cells in Graves' hyperthyroidism and ophthalmopathy. RNA transcripts gave rise to amplified TCR beta CDR3 regions. HTBI primers were the set used in a first-round RT-PCR of the TCR CDR3. TCRdb passed the multiplex PCR reads through MiXCR, listing each CDR3 protein once. Among hundreds of thousands of distinct CDR3 sequences listed, roughly 22% were seen once. The sequencing sample was made of blood. The origin of the receptors is a woman aged 70-85 years with Graves' ophthalmopathy.

This clonotype appeared a few times. The V call is TRBV10-3, the J call TRBJ2-2; the D call may be TRBD1 or TRBD2 (5 bases each). The CDR3 extends over 15 amino acids. With 9 bases removed from V and 1 base from J, the gap between germline ends came to 15 bases. CDR1 is ENHRY and CDR2 is SYGVKD in the germline V gene. As DNA, the CDR3 is TGTGCCATAAGGTCGATGAGGGGGAACACCGGGGAGCTGTTTTTT. It codes for CAIRSMRGNTGELFF.

In its sample, this clonotype was seen a few times. The J gene is TRBJ2-3, the V gene TRBV10-2; D tentatively fits TRBD1 or TRBD2 (5 bases each). Germline V gene sequence: CDR1 WSHSY, CDR2 SAAADI. V was trimmed by 6 bases and J by 3 bases, leaving 16 bases between them. The CDR3 is made up of 15 amino acids. In DNA, the CDR3 is TGCGCCAGCAGCCCCTGGGGGAGTCAAACAGATACGCAGTATTTT. Translating gives CASSPWGSQTDTQYF.

This chain links TRBV7-9 with TRBJ2-1; D may correspond to TRBD1 or TRBD2 (5 bases each). This CDR3 comprises 17 residues. The germline V and J ends were trimmed by 3 bases and 0 bases, with 15 bases remaining between them. Germline values: CDR1 SEHNR, CDR2 FQNEAQ (reference sequence). CDR3 residues: CASSFPMGVYSYNEQFF. The DNA for the CDR3 is TGTGCCAGCAGCTTCCCTATGGGGGTTTACTCCTACAATGAGCAGTTCTTC.

Many counts were recorded for this clonotype. The V and J genes are TRBV12-3 or TRBV12-4 and TRBJ2-1; 8 bases agree with TRBD1. The CDR3 runs 15 residues. The ends lost 6 bases at V and 1 base at J; junction bases unmatched: 5. The CDR3 is CASSKTGGSYNEQFF. In DNA, the CDR3 is TGTGCCAGCAGCAAAACAGGGGGGTCCTACAATGAGCAGTTCTTC.

This clonotype was recorded at least ten times. The chain joins TRBV10-1 to TRBJ2-1; a weak D match, TRBD2 (5 bases). Trimming removed 2 bases at V and 4 bases at J, with 12 bases between. Per the germline V gene, CDR1 is WNHNN and CDR2 is SYGVQD (reference sequence). The length of the CDR3 is 15 residues. In DNA, the CDR3 is TGCGCCAGCAGTGAGGAAGGGAGACTTTACAATGAGCAGTTCTTC. Protein: CASSEEGRLYNEQFF.

V gene TRBV7-9 combines with J gene TRBJ2-3; D tentatively fits TRBD1 or TRBD2 (5 bases each). Germline V CDR1 and CDR2: SEHNR, FQNEAQ (reference sequence). V was cut by 2 bases and J by 3 bases, with 12 bases left in between. The CDR3 extends over 15 amino acids. DNA for the CDR3: TGTGCCAGCAGCTTACTGGTGGGGGAGACAGATACGCAGTATTTT. This encodes CASSLLVGETDTQYF.

This clonotype was picked up a small number of times. V usage is TRBV2 and J usage is TRBJ2-7; the match to TRBD2 covers 7 bases. CDR1 is SNHLY and CDR2 is FYNNEI in the germline V gene. The CDR3 has 14 residues. V was clipped by 7 bases and J by 2 bases; unmatched bases: 8. Written as DNA, the CDR3 is TGTGCCAGCAAGGGATATCGGGGGGCCTACGAGCAGTACTTC. It translates to CASKGYRGAYEQYF. Drawing the rest from reference TRBV2 and TRBJ2-7, the complete variable domain is EPEVTQTPSHQVTQMGQEVILRCVPISNHLYFYWYRQILGQKVEFLVSFYNNEISEKSEIFDDQFSVERPDGSNFTLKIRSTKLEDSAMYFCASKGYRGAYEQYFGPGTRLTVT.

The count of this clonotype is one. The rearrangement links TRBV6-5 to TRBJ2-2; tentatively, D is TRBD1 (6 bases). The CDR3 runs 18 residues. Trimming took 2 bases from V and 0 from J, leaving 16 bases between them. Germline CDR1 and CDR2: MNHEY and SVGAGI. CDR3 nucleotide sequence: TGTGCCAGCAGTTACCCGTCTTGGAGGACAGCGAACACCGGGGAGCTGTTTTTT. It codes for CASSYPSWRTANTGELFF.

This clonotype was seen a few times. V and J are TRBV5-1 and TRBJ2-7; D possibly matches TRBD1 or TRBD2 (5 bases each). The CDR3 runs 13 residues. V lost 5 bases and J 0 bases, leaving 9 bases between the germline ends. The V gene's germline CDR1 is SGHRS and CDR2 YFSETQ. The CDR3 region is CASRVGASYEQYF. CDR3 DNA sequence: TGCGCCAGCAGGGTCGGGGCCTCCTACGAGCAGTACTTC. The whole variable domain, remainder taken from reference TRBV5-1 and TRBJ2-7, is KAGVTQTPRYLIKTRGQQVTLSCSPISGHRSVSWYQQTPGQGLQFLFEYFSETQRNKGNFPGRFSGRQFSNSRSEMNVSTLELGDSALYLCASRVGASYEQYFGPGTRLTVT.

This clonotype appeared many times. The genes are TRBV29-1 and TRBJ2-1; D is ambiguous. Germline CDR1 and CDR2: SQVTM and ANQGSEA. The CDR3 is 14 residues long. Trimming pared 6 bases from V and 5 bases from J, leaving 17 bases between. CDR3: CSVASPSLHNEQFF. The CDR3, as DNA: TGCAGCGTCGCCTCCCCCAGTTTGCACAATGAGCAGTTCTTC.

The chain couples TRBV5-5 to TRBJ2-3; 11 nucleotides match TRBD2. V was clipped by 4 bases and J by 1 base; unmatched bases: 8. Germline CDR1 SGHKS, CDR2 YYEKEE (reference sequence). The CDR3 runs to 17 residues. CDR3 region: CASSVGGTSGRTDTQYF. Here the CDR3 DNA reads TGTGCCAGCAGCGTGGGGGGGACTAGCGGACGCACAGATACGCAGTATTTT.

This clonotype was picked up one time. V usage is TRBV6-1 and J usage is TRBJ1-1; TRBD1 matches 7 bases. Germline CDR1 is MNHNS and CDR2 is SASEGT. The CDR3 runs to 13 residues. Unmatched junction bases numbered 8, after V lost 6 bases and J lost 7 bases. CDR3 nucleotide sequence: TGTGCCAGCAGGGGACAGTCATGGGGTGAAGCTTTCTTT. It is translated as CASRGQSWGEAFF.

The chain joins TRBV27 to TRBJ1-1; D is unresolved. The length of the CDR3 is 13 residues. V dropped 6 bases and J dropped 0 bases, with 8 bases sitting between them. Germline-derived CDR1 and CDR2 are MNHEY and SMNVEV (reference sequence). CDR3 loop: CASRLFMNTEAFF. Written as DNA, the CDR3 is TGTGCCAGCAGACTTTTCATGAACACTGAAGCTTTCTTT.

The chain employs TRBV20-1 and TRBJ1-5; perhaps TRBD1 as D (6 bases). The germline CDR1 and CDR2 sequences are DFQATT and SNEGSKA (reference sequence). V was pared by 5 bases and J by 7 bases, with 15 bases between. The CDR3 extends over 13 amino acids. CDR3 in amino acids: CSASRGNHQPQHF. In DNA, the CDR3 is TGCAGTGCTTCCAGGGGAAATCACCAGCCCCAGCATTTT.

This clonotype has a count of ten or more. This chain joins TRBV7-2 and TRBJ2-7, with D possibly matching TRBD1 (6 bases). V lost 2 bases to trimming and J lost 2 bases, with 13 bases between them. The CDR3 spans 15 residues. CDR1 and CDR2 from the germline V gene are SGHTA and FQGNSA. The CDR3 loop reads CASSLNSGTTYEQYF. The DNA for the CDR3 is TGTGCCAGCAGCTTAAATTCAGGGACAACCTACGAGCAGTACTTC.

V is TRBV7-3 and J is TRBJ1-2, with 9 positions matching TRBD1. The CDR3 is 13 amino acids. Trimming cost V 1 base and J 13 bases; bases outside gene matches: 7. The V gene's germline CDR1 is SGHTA and CDR2 FQGTGA. In DNA form, the CDR3 reads TGTGCCAGCAGCTTAAGGGGACAGGGTCGGATCACCTTC. It specifies CASSLRGQGRITF.

Only a few counts were recorded for this clonotype. The genes are TRBV28 and TRBJ2-5, with D unresolved. Looked up from germline, CDR1 is MDHEN and CDR2 is SYDVKM. The CDR3 loop spans 13 amino acids. Between the trimmed V and J ends, which lost 2 bases and 4 bases, there was a span of 8 bases. The CDR3 DNA follows: TGTGCCAGCAGTTTAATCGTTAGAGAGACCCAGTACTTC. Its translation: CASSLIVRETQYF.

The CDR3 is CASSLRDGQYGNTIYF. The CDR3 DNA follows: TGTGCCAGCAGTTTAAGGGACGGACAGTATGGAAACACCATATATTTT. This sequence joins TRBV28 and TRBJ1-3, with D possibly TRBD1 on 6 matching bases. The V and J ends lost 2 bases and 3 bases respectively, with 14 bases between them. The CDR3 loop spans 16 amino acids. Germline V gene sequence: CDR1 MDHEN, CDR2 SYDVKM. Based on the CDR3 plus reference TRBV28 and TRBJ1-3, the full variable domain is DVKVTQSSRYLVKRTGEKVFLECVQDMDHENMFWYRQDPGLGLRLIYFSYDVKMKEKGDIPEGYSVSREKKERFSLILESASTNQTSMYLCASSLRDGQYGNTIYFGEGSWLTVV.

This clonotype was counted only a few times. This rearrangement joins TRBV5-1 to TRBJ2-3; no clear D gene. The CDR3 covers 12 residues. The germline V gene encodes CDR1 SGHRS and CDR2 YFSETQ. V gave up 4 bases and J gave up 6 bases, with 9 bases separating them. The CDR3: CASSVNRDTQYF. The CDR3 bases are TGCGCCAGCAGCGTTAACCGGGATACGCAGTATTTT.

The chain couples TRBV4-1 to TRBJ2-1, with 11 bases that match TRBD2. V was clipped by 0 bases and J by 6 bases; unmatched bases: 4. CDR1 and CDR2 (germline): MGHRA, YSYEKL. The CDR3 extends over 16 amino acids. CDR3: CASSQEGSGRANEQFF. DNA of the CDR3: TGCGCCAGCAGCCAAGAAGGTAGCGGGAGGGCCAATGAGCAGTTCTTC.

This chain links TRBV7-9 with TRBJ2-3; D unresolved. The V gene's germline CDR1 is SEHNR and CDR2 FQNEAQ (reference sequence). CDR3 length: 13 amino acids. Deletions cut 8 bases from V and 3 bases from J, with 12 bases between. The CDR3 is CASSTLGTDTQYF. The DNA for the CDR3 is TGTGCCAGCTCGACCCTAGGGACAGATACGCAGTATTTT.

This clonotype was seen at least ten times. The chain employs TRBV12-3 or TRBV12-4 and TRBJ2-2; TRBD2 matches at 11 bases. The CDR3 has 17 amino acids. J was trimmed by 3 bases and V by 4 bases; bases with no gene match: 7. The CDR3: CASSSSTSGKDTGELFF. In DNA, the CDR3 is TGTGCCAGCAGTTCCTCGACTAGCGGGAAGGACACCGGGGAGCTGTTTTTT.

This clonotype was seen at least ten times. The gene calls are TRBV20-1 and TRBJ2-3, with 10 bases fitting TRBD2. Germline assignment: CDR1 DFQATT and CDR2 SNEGSKA (reference sequence). V gave up 6 bases and J gave up 5 bases; unmatched junction bases: 8. CDR3 length: 14 residues. CDR3 region: CSAASGSLGDTQYF. The CDR3 DNA sequence: TGCAGTGCAGCTAGCGGGAGTCTGGGAGATACGCAGTATTTT.